This T cell receptor (beta chain) was identified during a study of cytomegalovirus exposure and HLA in healthy donors. The CDR3 runs 13 residues. Germline V gene lookup returns CDR1 SQVTM and CDR2 ANQGSEA. The trim removed 4 bases at V and 4 bases at J, leaving 4 bases unmatched. 60 Vbeta and 13 Jbeta primers were used in PCR. Sequenced by immunoSEQ multiplex PCR; TCRdb stores in-frame clones only, minus some. The sample has 200,000 to 250,000 clones, 65% to 85% seen once. The source is a man aged 45-60 years in good health and CMV-seronegative. Sequenced: PBMCs. The rearrangement joins TRBV29-1 to TRBJ2-7; the match to TRBD1 covers 10 bases. CDR3 sequence: CSVGQGAGYEQYF. As DNA, the CDR3 is TGCAGCGTTGGACAGGGGGCCGGGTACGAGCAGTACTTC.